These T cell receptor beta chains were read from a single sample in a study of blood T cell repertoires in COVID-19. The table came from immunoSEQ multiplex PCR; TCRdb's copy has only in-frame clones and leaves some out. The sample has nearly 250,000 clones, more than 70% seen once; the top ten hold around 6%. Material: peripheral blood. Receptor source: a woman older than 75 with COVID-19, enrolled during active disease. Both conserved end residues are part of each CDR3. D genes are given only for firm matches. Not all rows give a size; the values are once, few, many and, for expanded clones, a class.

.	TRBD2	TRBJ2-1	TRBV9	TGTGCCAGCAGCGTAAGCTCGGGGGGGTCCTACAATGAGCAGTTCTTC	CASSVSSGGSYNEQFF
.	TRBD2	TRBJ2-1	TRBV10-1	TGCGCCAGCAGTCGGGGGGGGCACAATGAGCAGTTCTTC	CASSRGGHNEQFF
.	.	TRBJ2-7	TRBV11-2	TGTGCCAGCAGCTTAGTCCGGCGGGATGGGGAGCAGTACTTC	CASSLVRRDGEQYF
.	TRBD2	TRBJ2-5	TRBV7-9	TGTGCCAGCAGTGTAGCGGGTAGGGGAGAGACCCAGTACTTC	CASSVAGRGETQYF
.	TRBD1	TRBJ2-1	TRBV19	TGTGCCAGTAGTATTCAGGGGGCTGAGCAGTTCTTC	CASSIQGAEQFF
.	TRBD1	TRBJ2-5	TRBV5-1	TGCGCCAGCAGCGGACAGGGGCACTGGTCAGAGACCCAGTACTTC	CASSGQGHWSETQYF
.	.	TRBJ2-3	TRBV9	TGTGCCAGCAGCGTATCGGGGTGGGGTACGCAGTATTTT	CASSVSGWGTQYF
.	TRBD1	TRBJ1-6	TRBV7-6	TGTGCCAGCAGCTTACAGGGACAGCTGGGAATCTCACCCCTCCACTTT	CASSLQGQLGISPLHF
.	TRBD1	TRBJ1-6	TRBV30	TGTGCCTGGAGTGGAGACAGGGGGTATTCACCCCTCCACTTT	CAWSGDRGYSPLHF
few	TRBD2	TRBJ2-3	TRBV3-1/TRBV3-2	TGTGCCAGCAGCCAACTAGCGGGGGGGCAAGATACGCAGTATTTT	CASSQLAGGQDTQYF
.	.	TRBJ1-1	TRBV18	TGTGCCAGCTCACGAGACAGCTTGAACACTGAAGCTTTCTTT	CASSRDSLNTEAFF
.	TRBD1	TRBJ1-4	TRBV6-5	TGTGCCAGCGAAACAGGGGAGGCAACTAATGAAAAACTGTTTTTT	CASETGEATNEKLFF
.	.	TRBJ2-7	TRBV6-1	TGTGCCAGCAGTGACGGACAGCACTCCTACGAGCAGTACTTC	CASSDGQHSYEQYF
few	.	TRBJ2-7	TRBV12-2	TGTGCAAGTCGCTTAGCGCCGACTAGCGGGGGGGTACCTTACGAGCAGTACTTC	CASRLAPTSGGVPYEQYF
.	.	TRBJ1-1	TRBV28	TGTGCCAGCAGTTTATTTGCGGGGCGGACTACTGAAGCTTTCTTT	CASSLFAGRTTEAFF
.	TRBD2	TRBJ2-5	TRBV3-1/TRBV3-2	TGTGCCAGCAGCCCGACTAGCGGGGGACAAGAGACCCAGTACTTC	CASSPTSGGQETQYF
.	TRBD1	TRBJ1-2	TRBV18	TGTGCCAGCTCACCAGGGACAGGGAACTATGGCTACACCTTC	CASSPGTGNYGYTF
.	TRBD1	TRBJ1-5	TRBV5-5	TGTGCCAGCAGCCTCGACAGGGGGAGCGCTCAGCCCCAGCATTTT	CASSLDRGSAQPQHF
.	TRBD2	TRBJ2-2	TRBV7-3	TGTGCCAGCAGCTCTGGGGGGGGCGGGGAGCTGTTTTTT	CASSSGGGGELFF
.	.	TRBJ1-6	TRBV10-3	TGTGCCATCAGTGCTTGGACAGTCAATTCACCCCTCCACTTT	CAISAWTVNSPLHF
.	TRBD1	TRBJ1-2	TRBV3-1/TRBV3-2	TGTGCCAGCAGCCAAGGGGCAGGGGGCTTACGAGGCTACACCTTC	CASSQGAGGLRGYTF
.	.	TRBJ1-2	TRBV6-5	TGTGCCAGCAGTTTTTCGAGGGATGGTGGCTACACCTTC	CASSFSRDGGYTF
.	.	TRBJ1-5	TRBV6-5	TGTGCCAGCAGTTACTCCGCAGGGAATAGCAATCAGCCCCAGCATTTT	CASSYSAGNSNQPQHF
.	TRBD1	TRBJ1-1	TRBV24-1	TGTGCCACCGTAAACCCGACAGGGGAGGAGGACACTGAAGCTTTCTTT	CATVNPTGEEDTEAFF
.	.	TRBJ1-5	TRBV7-2	TGTGCCAGCAGCTTATACCAGGCCGATCAGCCCCAGCATTTT	CASSLYQADQPQHF
few	.	TRBJ1-1	TRBV5-5	TGTGCCAGCAGCCGGGTGGCGGGGAACACTGAAGCTTTCTTT	CASSRVAGNTEAFF
.	TRBD2	TRBJ2-1	TRBV7-8	TGTGCCAGCAGCCGAGCTGGACTAGTAAGGCAGTTCTTC	CASSRAGLVRQFF
once	.	TRBJ1-4	TRBV3-1/TRBV3-2	TGTGCCAGCAGCCCCCAACAGGGCGCTAATGAAAAACTGTTTTTT	CASSPQQGANEKLFF
once	.	TRBJ1-3	TRBV7-6	TGTGCCAGCAGCTTGGGACATCAGGGAGGAAACACCATATATTTT	CASSLGHQGGNTIYF